In its sample, the clone carrying this T cell receptor beta chain was seen many times. Its antigen is unidentified. Germline V gene data show CDR1 as SEHNR and CDR2 as FQNEAQ (reference sequence). CDR3 length: 15 residues. V lost 4 bases to trimming and J lost 5 bases; unmatched junction nucleotides: 7. Time point given: sample taken at primary tumor resection. Sequencing covered unsorted whole RNA taken from tumor, nontumor lung or frozen PBMC. TCRdb ran MiXCR on the 5' RACE reads and lists one entry per CDR3 protein. The repertoire holds 20,000 to 25,000 distinct CDR3 sequences, with about 6.8% as singletons. This specimen comes from a study of spatial heterogeneity in lung cancer. Study details: As counted in raw reads, each unique TCR and UMI combination appeared more than ten times on average.

General study results and limits: Counts that tracked tumor mutation counts were those of expanded intratumoral alpha and beta TCRs. Ubiquitous and regional expanded TCR counts tracked ubiquitous and regional nonsynonymous mutations, respectively.

This TCR was recovered from a male donor with early-stage non-small cell lung cancer. Sample: lung tumor tissue, taken at surgery. The V gene is TRBV7-9, the J gene TRBJ2-1, with TRBD2 matching over 8 bases. CDR3 amino acids: CASSSGLAIHNEQFF. The CDR3 bases are TGTGCCAGCAGCTCTGGACTAGCTATCCACAATGAGCAGTTCTTC.